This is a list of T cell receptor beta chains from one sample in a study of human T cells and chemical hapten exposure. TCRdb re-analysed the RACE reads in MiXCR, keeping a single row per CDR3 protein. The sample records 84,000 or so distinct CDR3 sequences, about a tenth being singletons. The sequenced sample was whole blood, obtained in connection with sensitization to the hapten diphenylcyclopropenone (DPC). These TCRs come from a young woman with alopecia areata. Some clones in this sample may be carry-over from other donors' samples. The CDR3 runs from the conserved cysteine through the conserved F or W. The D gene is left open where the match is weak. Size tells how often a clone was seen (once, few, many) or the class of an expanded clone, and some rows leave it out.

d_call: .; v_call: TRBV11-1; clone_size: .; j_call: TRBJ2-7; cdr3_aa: CASSLRGLSSYEQYF; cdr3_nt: TGTGCCAGCAGCTTAAGGGGACTCAGCTCCTACGAGCAGTACTTC
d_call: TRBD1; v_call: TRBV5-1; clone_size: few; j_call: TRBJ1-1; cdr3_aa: CASSPYGQGAEAFF; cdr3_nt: TGCGCCAGCAGCCCTTACGGACAGGGAGCTGAAGCTTTCTTT
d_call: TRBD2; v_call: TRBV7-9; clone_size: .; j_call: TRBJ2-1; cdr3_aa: CASSPTSGGSYNEQFF; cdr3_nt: TGTGCCAGCAGCCCGACTAGCGGGGGCTCCTACAATGAGCAGTTCTTC
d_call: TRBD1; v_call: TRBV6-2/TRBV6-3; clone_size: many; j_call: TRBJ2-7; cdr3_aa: CASSSPGQGAYEQYF; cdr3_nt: TGTGCCAGCAGTTCGCCCGGACAGGGGGCTTACGAGCAGTACTTC
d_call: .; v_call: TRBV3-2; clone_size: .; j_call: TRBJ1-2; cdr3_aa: CASSLRLGQADYGYTF; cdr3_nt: TGTGCCAGCAGCCTCCGTTTAGGACAGGCGGACTATGGCTACACCTTC
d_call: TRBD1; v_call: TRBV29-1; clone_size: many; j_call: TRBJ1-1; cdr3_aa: CSGTTGDVTEAFF; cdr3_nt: TGCAGCGGAACGACAGGGGATGTCACTGAAGCTTTCTTT
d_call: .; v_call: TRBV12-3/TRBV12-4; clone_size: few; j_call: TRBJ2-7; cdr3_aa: CASSDDSSYEQYF; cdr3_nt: TGTGCCAGCAGTGACGACAGCTCCTACGAGCAGTACTTC
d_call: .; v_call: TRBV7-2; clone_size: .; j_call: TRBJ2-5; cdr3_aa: CASSIRQEGTQYF; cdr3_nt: TGTGCCAGCAGCATCAGACAGGAAGGGACCCAGTACTTC
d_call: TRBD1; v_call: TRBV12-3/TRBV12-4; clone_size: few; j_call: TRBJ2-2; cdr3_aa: CASRPQQGLNTGELFF; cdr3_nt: TGTGCCAGCAGGCCTCAACAGGGGCTGAACACCGGGGAGCTGTTTTTT
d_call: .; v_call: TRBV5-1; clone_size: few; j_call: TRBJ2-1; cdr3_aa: CASSLQGVAYNEQFF; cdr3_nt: TGCGCCAGCAGCTTGCAGGGAGTTGCCTACAATGAGCAGTTCTTC
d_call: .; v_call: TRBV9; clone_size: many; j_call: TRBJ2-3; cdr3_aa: CASSVAHGDTDTQYF; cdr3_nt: TGTGCCAGCAGCGTAGCACACGGTGACACAGATACGCAGTATTTT
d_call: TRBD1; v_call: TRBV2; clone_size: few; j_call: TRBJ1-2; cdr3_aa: CASRGQGGNYGYTF; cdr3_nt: TGTGCCAGCAGGGGACAGGGCGGTAACTATGGCTACACCTTC
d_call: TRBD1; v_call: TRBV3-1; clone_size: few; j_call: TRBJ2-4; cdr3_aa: CASSHGTGVPHIQYF; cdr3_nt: TGTGCCAGCAGCCACGGGACAGGGGTCCCGCACATTCAGTACTTC
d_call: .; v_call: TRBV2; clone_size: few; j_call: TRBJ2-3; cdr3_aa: CASSVTTSTDTQYF; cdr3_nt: TGTGCCAGCAGTGTGACTACGAGCACAGATACGCAGTATTTT
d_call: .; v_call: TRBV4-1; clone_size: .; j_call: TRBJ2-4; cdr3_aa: CASSQPGQKNIQYF; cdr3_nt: TGCGCCAGCAGCCAACCCGGACAGAAAAACATTCAGTACTTC
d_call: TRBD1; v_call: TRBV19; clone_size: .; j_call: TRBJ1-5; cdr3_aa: CASRGTGAYQPQHF; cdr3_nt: TGTGCCAGTAGGGGGACAGGGGCGTATCAGCCCCAGCATTTT
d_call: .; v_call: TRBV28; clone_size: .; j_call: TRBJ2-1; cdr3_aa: CTSSSRDSLRWRNEQFF; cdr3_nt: TGTACCAGCAGTTCCCGGGACTCCTTACGGTGGCGGAATGAGCAGTTCTTC
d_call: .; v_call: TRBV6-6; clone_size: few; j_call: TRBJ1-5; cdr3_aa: CASRTQAYSNQPQHF; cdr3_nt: TGTGCCAGCAGGACACAGGCCTATAGCAATCAGCCCCAGCATTTT
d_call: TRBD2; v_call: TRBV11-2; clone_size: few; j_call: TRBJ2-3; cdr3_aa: CASSFGLAGVRTDTQYF; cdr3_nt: TGTGCCAGCAGCTTTGGACTAGCGGGAGTCCGCACAGATACGCAGTATTTT
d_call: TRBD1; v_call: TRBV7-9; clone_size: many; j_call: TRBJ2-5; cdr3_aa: CASSLHGQGAETQYF; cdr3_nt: TGTGCCAGCAGCTTACACGGACAGGGGGCAGAGACCCAGTACTTC
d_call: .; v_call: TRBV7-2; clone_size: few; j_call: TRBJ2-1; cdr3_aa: CASSPRLGGNEQFF; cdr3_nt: TGTGCCAGCAGCCCGAGACTAGGAGGGAATGAGCAGTTCTTC
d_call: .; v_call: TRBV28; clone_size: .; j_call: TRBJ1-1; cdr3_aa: CASYGTEAFF; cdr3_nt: TGTGCCAGCTATGGAACTGAAGCTTTCTTT
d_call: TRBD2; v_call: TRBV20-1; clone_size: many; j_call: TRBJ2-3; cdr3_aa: CSARDRLAGATDTQYF; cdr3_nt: TGCAGTGCTAGAGATAGGCTAGCGGGAGCCACAGATACGCAGTATTTT
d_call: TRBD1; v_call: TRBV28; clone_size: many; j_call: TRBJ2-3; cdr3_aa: CATTGVGTDTQYF; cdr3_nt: TGTGCCACCACAGGGGTGGGGACAGATACGCAGTATTTT
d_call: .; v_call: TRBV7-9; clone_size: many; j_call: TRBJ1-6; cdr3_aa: CASSLALGGDNSPLHF; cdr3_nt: TGTGCCAGCAGCTTAGCGCTCGGAGGGGATAATTCACCCCTCCACTTT
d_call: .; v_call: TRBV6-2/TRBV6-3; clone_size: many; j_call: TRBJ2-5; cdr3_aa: CASTEKGRETQYF; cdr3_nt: TGTGCCAGCACAGAAAAGGGACGAGAGACCCAGTACTTC
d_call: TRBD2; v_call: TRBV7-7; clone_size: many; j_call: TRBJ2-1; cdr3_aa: CATSPGTRNNEQFF; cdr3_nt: TGTGCTACCTCTCCCGGGACTAGAAACAATGAGCAGTTCTTC
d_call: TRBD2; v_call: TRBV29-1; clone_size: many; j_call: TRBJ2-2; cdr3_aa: CSVLPGGNTGELFF; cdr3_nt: TGCAGCGTTCTACCGGGAGGGAACACCGGGGAGCTGTTTTTT
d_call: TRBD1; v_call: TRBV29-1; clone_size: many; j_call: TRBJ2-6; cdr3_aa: CSVKGRDRVAGANVLTF; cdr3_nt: TGCAGCGTTAAAGGTCGGGACAGGGTGGCTGGGGCCAACGTCCTGACTTTC
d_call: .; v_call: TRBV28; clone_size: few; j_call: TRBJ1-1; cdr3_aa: CASTLWGTEAFF; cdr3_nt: TGTGCCAGCACCTTGTGGGGCACTGAAGCTTTCTTT
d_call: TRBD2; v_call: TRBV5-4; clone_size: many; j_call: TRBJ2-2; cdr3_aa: CASSMAGVLIGELFF; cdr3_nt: TGTGCCAGCAGCATGGCGGGAGTGCTTATCGGGGAGCTGTTTTTT
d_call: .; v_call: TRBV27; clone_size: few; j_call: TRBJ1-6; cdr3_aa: CASSFNGFESPLHF; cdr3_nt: TGTGCCAGCAGTTTCAATGGGTTTGAATCACCCCTCCACTTT
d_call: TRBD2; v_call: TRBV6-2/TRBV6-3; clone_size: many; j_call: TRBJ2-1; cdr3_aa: CASSYMRGKYNEQFF; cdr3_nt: TGTGCCAGCAGTTACATGCGGGGGAAATACAATGAGCAGTTCTTC